This T cell receptor beta chain was documented in a study of blood T cell repertoires in COVID-19. Background on the study: T cells, B-cell-depleted T cells, or PBMCs supplied cDNA or gDNA.

The repertoire was sequenced with immunoSEQ multiplex PCR; TCRdb's copy has only in-frame clones and lacks some. This table holds about 150,000 clones, roughly three quarters found once. V shed 2 bases and J shed 7 bases, with 12 bases lying between them. This CDR3 region has 15 residues. Germline CDR1 is SGHAT and CDR2 is FQNNGV. In terms of age and location, participants ranged from about 18 to 100 years and lived in fewer than 30 US areas. Participant-reported clinical history was the basis for cohort assignment. Donors in Cohort 3 counted as recovered after two negative PCRs, clearance, or symptom resolution.

The receptor's source is a woman in her forties or fifties who had recovered from COVID-19. What was sequenced was PBMCs or T cells enriched from blood (not recorded which). The chain employs TRBV11-2 and TRBJ1-6; D gene uncertain. The CDR3 region is CASSLLNRRNSPLHF. The CDR3 DNA reads TGTGCCAGCAGCTTACTGAACAGAAGAAATTCACCCCTCCACTTT.